The 30 T cell receptor beta chains given below trace back to one sample, sequenced in a study of T cells after posttransplantation cyclophosphamide. TCRdb's table, derived via immunoSEQ multiplex PCR, lists solely in-frame clones and lacks some. The table lists some 52,000 clones, 86% of them singletons. Material for sequencing was PBMCs. All receptors derive from a man younger than 40 with a blood cancer, CMV-positive, and with a related stem cell donor.

The chain couples TRBV27 to TRBJ1-1; possibly TRBD1 for D (5 bases). The V gene lost 5 bases and the J gene lost 0 bases, with 16 bases spanning the gap. CDR1 MNHEY and CDR2 SMNVEV come from the germline V gene (reference sequence). This CDR3 has 16 amino acids. CDR3 sequence: CASSPRTRSMNTEAFF. CDR3 bases: TGTGCCAGCAGTCCAAGGACACGCAGTATGAACACTGAAGCTTTCTTT.

The V gene is TRBV7-2, the J gene TRBJ2-5; 8 bases are shared with TRBD1. Germline CDR1 is SGHTA and CDR2 is FQGNSA. After removal of 5 bases from V and 4 bases from J, the junction contained 12 bases not matched to a gene. The length of the CDR3 is 16 residues. The CDR3 coding sequence is TGTGCCAGCAGCCCGGCCAGGGGGCGCAGGGGAGAGACCCAGTACTTC. Protein product: CASSPARGRRGETQYF.

The rearrangement uses TRBV19 and TRBJ1-2, with D perhaps TRBD1 (5 bases). This CDR3 comprises 18 residues. V shed 7 bases and J shed 0 bases, with 24 bases lying between them. Germline CDR1 and CDR2: LNHDA and SQIVND (reference sequence). The CDR3 loop is CASTTPTAGQGANYGYTF. The CDR3, as DNA: TGTGCCAGTACCACCCCCACCGCTGGCCAGGGTGCTAACTATGGCTACACCTTC.

This chain uses TRBV4-1 with TRBJ2-5; 9 positions agree with TRBD1. The DNA end favors TRBJ2-7, so the J call may be wrong. This CDR3 comprises 16 residues. Germline assignment: CDR1 MGHRA and CDR2 YSYEKL. The CDR3 region has the DNA TGCGCCAGCAGCCAAGCAGCGGGACAGGGCCTGTACGAGCAGTACTTC. The encoded protein is CASSQAAGQGLYEQYF.

This chain connects TRBV19 to TRBJ1-1; TRBD1 aligns across 11 bases. This CDR3 has 15 amino acids. Germline trimming cut 10 bases from V and 2 bases from J; bases unmatched to any gene: 9. Germline V gene sequence: CDR1 LNHDA, CDR2 SQIVND (reference sequence). CDR3 loop: CATSPGTGGNTEAFF. Written as DNA, the CDR3 is TGTGCCACCAGTCCCGGGACAGGGGGAAACACTGAAGCTTTCTTT.

This clone came up a few times. The chain links TRBV7-9 to TRBJ2-3; D gene unclear. The CDR3 runs 16 residues. Trimming shortened V by 5 bases and J by 0 bases, and 15 bases separated the two germline ends. Germline V gene data show CDR1 as SEHNR and CDR2 as FQNEAQ (reference sequence). The CDR3 nucleotides read TGTGCCAGCAGCACCGGAAGGCTAGGAAGCACAGATACGCAGTATTTT. Translation: CASSTGRLGSTDTQYF. Supplemented by reference TRBV7-9 and TRBJ2-3, the full variable domain reads DTGVSQNPRHKITKRGQNVTFRCDPISEHNRLYWYRQTLGQGPEFLTYFQNEAQLEKSRLLSDRFSAERPKGSFSTLEIQRTEQGDSAMYLCASSTGRLGSTDTQYFGPGTRLTVL.

J is TRBJ2-3 and V is TRBV30; D is perhaps TRBD1 (6 bases). The ends were cut back, 5 bases at V and 0 bases at J, with 12 bases in the middle. This CDR3 is built from 14 residues. CDR1 and CDR2 from the germline V gene are GTSNPN and SVGIG (reference sequence). CDR3 protein: CAWGQLLSTDTQYF. In DNA, the CDR3 is TGTGCCTGGGGACAGCTCCTTAGCACAGATACGCAGTATTTT.

In this sample, this clone turned up once. V gene TRBV4-2 combines with J gene TRBJ2-7; TRBD1 aligns across 7 bases. Trimming removed 8 bases from V and 3 bases from J; junction bases left unmatched: 13. This CDR3 is 15 amino acids long. The germline V gene encodes CDR1 LGHNA and CDR2 YNFKEQ. The DNA for the CDR3 is TGTGCCAGCCGACCTGTCTCCGGGACAGTCTACGAGCAGTACTTC. As protein: CASRPVSGTVYEQYF.

On this clone itself: Within the sample, other DNA sequences also encode this same CDR3. The chain combines TRBV30 with TRBJ2-1, with TRBD2 identical over 8 bases. The V gene end was trimmed by 2 bases and the J gene end by 3 bases; junction bases not matched to a gene: 6. This CDR3 is 15 amino acids long. From germline, CDR1 is GTSNPN and CDR2 SVGIG (reference sequence). CDR3 sequence reads: CAWSWGLEFYNEQFF. CDR3 sequence (DNA): TGTGCCTGGAGTTGGGGACTAGAATTCTACAATGAGCAGTTCTTC.

For this clone: A junction boundary mismatches the germline segment, possibly from a read error. The same CDR3 also results from other DNA sequences found in this sample. The rearrangement joins TRBV4-3 to TRBJ1-3; a possible D gene is TRBD1 (5 bases). The length of the CDR3 is 15 residues. The germline CDR1 and CDR2 sequences are LGHNA and YSLEER. In DNA, the CDR3 is TGCGCCAGCAGCCAGGGCCGAGGGACTGGAAACACCATATACTTT. Translating gives CASSQGRGTGNTIYF.

This clone was seen a single time. The chain is built from TRBV9 and TRBJ1-3, with D perhaps matching TRBD1 (5 bases). The CDR3 sequence is 15 residues long. Germline CDR1 SGDLS, CDR2 YYNGEE. Between the trimmed V and J ends, which lost 0 bases and 7 bases, there was a span of 14 bases. The CDR3 protein is CASSVEAGTPNTIYF. The CDR3 DNA reads TGTGCCAGCAGCGTAGAGGCCGGGACTCCGAACACCATATATTTT.

The chain joins TRBV10-3 to TRBJ2-7, with D hard to call. In germline, CDR1 is ENHRY, CDR2 SYGVKD. The CDR3 is 12 residues long. Between the trimmed V and J ends, which lost 4 bases and 2 bases, there was a span of 6 bases. The CDR3 DNA sequence: TGTGCCATCAGTGCAGGAACCTACGAGCAGTACTTC. Its protein product is CAISAGTYEQYF.

The V call is TRBV7-9, the J call TRBJ2-2; D may be TRBD1 (6 bases). This CDR3 comprises 14 residues. The V and J ends lost 6 bases and 6 bases respectively, with 14 bases between them. The V gene's germline CDR1 is SEHNR and CDR2 FQNEAQ (reference sequence). CDR3 region: CASRPGHGAGELFF. The DNA for the CDR3 is TGTGCCAGCAGGCCGGGACATGGGGCCGGGGAGCTGTTTTTT.

V gene TRBV29-1 combines with J gene TRBJ1-4; maybe TRBD1 (6 bases). CDR1 is SQVTM and CDR2 is ANQGSEA in the germline V gene. CDR3 length: 13 residues. V lost 3 bases and J 12 bases, leaving 17 bases between the germline ends. CDR3 amino acids: CSVEGGAWDELFF. Here the CDR3 DNA reads TGCAGCGTTGAGGGGGGGGCCTGGGACGAACTGTTTTTT.

The table lists this clone with a few counts. This chain joins TRBV6-5 and TRBJ2-3; a weak D match, TRBD1 (6 bases). This CDR3 region has 15 residues. V was trimmed by 0 bases and J by 1 base, leaving 8 bases between them. Germline V gene sequence: CDR1 MNHEY, CDR2 SVGAGI. The CDR3 bases are TGTGCCAGCAGTTACTCGGGGGCCCGCACAGATACGCAGTATTTT. Encoded protein: CASSYSGARTDTQYF.

The chain recombines TRBV28 with TRBJ1-5; a possible D gene is TRBD1 (6 bases). V was trimmed by 8 bases and J by 3 bases, leaving 11 bases between them. Germline V gene sequence: CDR1 MDHEN, CDR2 SYDVKM. The CDR3 runs 13 residues. The CDR3 loop reads CASGPGVNQPQHF. CDR3 sequence (DNA): TGTGCCAGCGGTCCAGGGGTCAATCAGCCCCAGCATTTT.

The chain uses TRBV30 and TRBJ1-4; D perhaps matches TRBD1 (6 bases). CDR3 length: 13 amino acids. The germline V gene encodes CDR1 GTSNPN and CDR2 SVGIG (reference sequence). V dropped 2 bases and J dropped 4 bases, with 8 bases sitting between them. Written as DNA, the CDR3 is TGTGCCTGGAGTTTAGGGGGTAATGAAAAACTGTTTTTT. It codes for CAWSLGGNEKLFF.

This sequence joins TRBV28 and TRBJ2-7; 7 nucleotides agree with TRBD2. V was clipped by 6 bases and J by 4 bases; unmatched bases: 12. CDR3 length: 15 amino acids. Per germline, CDR1 MDHEN and CDR2 SYDVKM. The CDR3 DNA reads TGTGCCAGCAGGAGCGCGGTAGCGGGTCTGTACGAGCAGTACTTC. Its protein product is CASRSAVAGLYEQYF. Combining the CDR3 with reference TRBV28 and TRBJ2-7 gives the whole variable domain DVKVTQSSRYLVKRTGEKVFLECVQDMDHENMFWYRQDPGLGLRLIYFSYDVKMKEKGDIPEGYSVSREKKERFSLILESASTNQTSMYLCASRSAVAGLYEQYFGPGTRLTVT.

This chain links TRBV5-1 with TRBJ2-5, with D perhaps matching TRBD1 (7 bases). Germline CDR1 and CDR2: SGHRS and YFSETQ. V lost 7 bases, J lost 4 bases, and 17 bases lay in between. CDR3 length equals 14 residues. The DNA for the CDR3 is TGCGCCAGCTGCGGGACAGCCTGGAGAGAGACCCAGTACTTC. As protein: CASCGTAWRETQYF.

This chain joins TRBV6-1 and TRBJ1-6, with 7 bases aligning to TRBD1. V was pared by 2 bases and J by 6 bases, with 13 bases of the junction left unmatched. The length of the CDR3 is 18 residues. Germline V gene lookup returns CDR1 MNHNS and CDR2 SASEGT. CDR3 nucleotide sequence: TGTGCCAGCAGTGAATACGCAGAGCGAGGGACAGTTAATTCACCCCTCCACTTT. This gives the protein CASSEYAERGTVNSPLHF.

The chain couples TRBV5-1 to TRBJ2-1, with 11 positions matching TRBD2. The V and J ends lost 4 bases and 4 bases, in that order; junction bases with no gene match: 22. The CDR3 runs 21 residues. Germline CDR1 SGHRS, CDR2 YFSETQ. The CDR3 loop is CASSIPRSTGTSGGIYNEQFF. The CDR3, as DNA: TGCGCCAGCAGCATCCCCAGGAGCACCGGGACTAGCGGAGGGATATACAATGAGCAGTTCTTC.

The CDR3 nucleotides read TGTGCCAGCAGGACTAGCGGGAGATCTTGGAACACCGGGGAGCTGTTTTTT. Translated, it gives CASRTSGRSWNTGELFF. The rearrangement links TRBV27 to TRBJ2-2, with 12 bases identical to TRBD2. The CDR3 has 17 amino acids. V dropped 6 bases and J dropped 1; count of bases not matched to a gene: 6. CDR1 MNHEY and CDR2 SMNVEV come from the germline V gene (reference sequence).

The table lists this clone with a count of one. The chain links TRBV5-4 to TRBJ2-1; D not certain. The CDR3 contains 14 residues. V lost 0 bases to trimming and J lost 7 bases, with 11 bases between them. Germline-derived CDR1 and CDR2 are SGHNT and YYREEE (reference sequence). Here the CDR3 reads CASSLGAGANEQFF. Here the CDR3 DNA reads TGTGCCAGCAGCTTGGGGGCAGGCGCGAATGAGCAGTTCTTC.

The gene calls are TRBV30 and TRBJ1-2; D not certain. The CDR3 spans 14 residues. The germline V and J ends were trimmed by 1 base and 2 bases, with 11 bases remaining between them. Per germline, CDR1 GTSNPN and CDR2 SVGIG (reference sequence). CDR3 DNA sequence: TGTGCCTGGAGTGGCATGAGGCGGAACTATGGCTACACCTTC. Translating gives CAWSGMRRNYGYTF.

This chain links TRBV28 with TRBJ2-1, with 8 positions matching TRBD1. V was clipped by 6 bases and J by 6 bases; unmatched bases: 19. The CDR3 length is 18 residues. CDR1 is MDHEN and CDR2 is SYDVKM in the germline V gene. Here the CDR3 reads CASSRQINPGQEINEQFF. In DNA, the CDR3 is TGTGCCAGCAGCCGACAAATAAACCCGGGACAGGAGATCAATGAGCAGTTCTTC.

This chain uses TRBV6-1 with TRBJ2-3; 8 bases map to TRBD2. V gave up 5 bases and J gave up 4 bases; unmatched junction bases: 8. Germline CDR1 and CDR2: MNHNS and SASEGT. The CDR3 covers 15 residues. Here the CDR3 reads CASSLAGLNSDTQYF. The CDR3 bases are TGTGCCAGCAGTCTAGCGGGTCTGAATTCAGATACGCAGTATTTT.

This chain joins TRBV5-4 and TRBJ2-7, with a tentative D call TRBD2 (6 bases). The CDR3 runs 16 residues. CDR1 is SGHNT and CDR2 is YYREEE in the germline V gene (reference sequence). With 2 bases removed from V and 0 bases from J, the gap between germline ends came to 15 bases. The CDR3 coding sequence is TGTGCCAGCAGCTTTGTTGCAGGAGGGAGCTCCTACGAGCAGTACTTC. It yields the protein CASSFVAGGSSYEQYF.

DNA for the CDR3: TGTGCCAGCAGCTCGACAGAATCCTACGAGCAGTACTTC. This gives the protein CASSSTESYEQYF. The chain joins TRBV6-5 to TRBJ2-7; D may be TRBD1 (5 bases). Germline values: CDR1 MNHEY, CDR2 SVGAGI. The CDR3 has 13 residues. Trimming pared 6 bases from V and 1 base from J, leaving 10 bases between.

V and J are TRBV28 and TRBJ2-5; no definite D call. The CDR3 extends over 13 amino acids. V was shortened by 5 bases and J by 5 bases, with 12 bases between the two germline ends. Germline CDR1 reads MDHEN; CDR2 reads SYDVKM. The CDR3 region is CASSGQFRETQYF. The CDR3 bases are TGTGCCAGCAGTGGGCAGTTTCGGGAGACCCAGTACTTC.

The rearrangement joins TRBV28 to TRBJ2-7; 7 bases match TRBD1. Germline loops: CDR1 MDHEN, CDR2 SYDVKM. The J segment lost 0 bases and the V segment lost 4 bases, leaving 6 bases of the junction unmatched. The CDR3 totals 15 residues. The CDR3 nucleotides are TGTGCCAGCAGTTCGACCGACAGGGTCTCCTACGAGCAGTACTTC. It is translated as CASSSTDRVSYEQYF. The entire variable domain, with the rest obtained from reference TRBV28 and TRBJ2-7, is as follows: DVKVTQSSRYLVKRTGEKVFLECVQDMDHENMFWYRQDPGLGLRLIYFSYDVKMKEKGDIPEGYSVSREKKERFSLILESASTNQTSMYLCASSSTDRVSYEQYFGPGTRLTVT.